This entry concerns a single TCR beta chain. The antigen is undetermined. This entry comes from a study of cytomegalovirus exposure and HLA in healthy donors. The PCR used 60 Vbeta and 13 Jbeta primers. The data were produced by immunoSEQ multiplex PCR, yet TCRdb's version contains in-frame clones alone and is incomplete. The sample includes 130,000 to 150,000 clones, roughly 78% of them seen just once. Points from the study as a whole: As a later analysis showed, several of the most significant clusters appeared to be linked to common viral pathogens. Data from an earlier analysis indicated that most TCR beta V segments were productive either about 87% or about 30% of the time. Specificity for CMV antigens was confirmed in vitro for a few of the CMV-associated chains. Some V segments (TRBV6-2 and TRBV6-3 among them) were excluded as indistinguishable.

J was trimmed by 6 bases and V by 8 bases; bases with no gene match: 8. The CDR3 is 15 residues long. Germline lookup yields CDR1 WSHSY and CDR2 SAAADI. Sequenced: PBMCs. The receptor was derived from a female donor in good health and CMV-seronegative. This sequence joins TRBV10-2 and TRBJ2-2; 11 nucleotides match TRBD2. The CDR3 loop is CASAVAGGPPGELFF. The CDR3 region has the DNA TGCGCCAGCGCTGTAGCGGGAGGGCCCCCCGGGGAGCTGTTTTTT.